The 32 T cell receptor beta chains reported below all come from one sample, sequenced in a study of blood T cell repertoires in COVID-19. Assay: immunoSEQ multiplex PCR; the TCRdb copy retains only in-frame clones and omits some. The table shows 300,000 to 350,000 clones, with 80% to 95% occurring only once. Sequencing was done on a sample of peripheral blood. Receptors were obtained from a woman in her 30s with COVID-19, enrolled during active disease.

This chain joins TRBV12-3 or TRBV12-4 and TRBJ1-3; 7 positions agree with TRBD1. Trimming removed 7 bases from V and 4 bases from J; junction bases left unmatched: 4. The CDR3 extends over 13 amino acids. This chain's CDR3 is CASTPGQGNTIYF. CDR3 nucleotides: TGTGCCAGCACACCGGGACAGGGAAACACCATATATTTT.

This clone is a singleton in its sample. The rearrangement links TRBV2 to TRBJ2-5; the D is unclear. V dropped 7 bases and J dropped 1 base, with 10 bases sitting between them. Germline CDR1 reads SNHLY; CDR2 reads FYNNEI. There are 13 residues in the CDR3. CDR3 sequence reads: CASTPTTQETQYF. The DNA of the CDR3 is TGTGCCAGCACCCCAACTACCCAAGAGACCCAGTACTTC.

V usage is TRBV3-1 (or the pseudogene TRBV3-2) and J usage is TRBJ2-3; 14 nucleotides agree with TRBD2. Looked up from germline, CDR1 is LGHDT and CDR2 is YNNKEL (reference sequence). V lost 4 bases to trimming and J lost 8 bases; unmatched junction nucleotides: 5. The CDR3 runs to 15 residues. For the CDR3, the DNA is TGTGCCAGCAGCCCGGGACTAGCGGGAGCAGCTACGCAGTATTTT. It encodes CASSPGLAGAATQYF.

The chain links TRBV5-6 to TRBJ2-2, with a possible D match to TRBD2 (5 bases). The CDR3 extends over 13 amino acids. Between the trimmed V and J ends, which lost 0 bases and 6 bases, there was a span of 6 bases. Germline V CDR1 and CDR2: SGHDT, YYEEEE. The CDR3 coding sequence is TGTGCCAGCAGCTTGGTCGGGGCCGGGGAGCTGTTTTTT. The encoded protein is CASSLVGAGELFF.

The rearrangement uses TRBV19 and TRBJ2-3, with TRBD2 identical over 9 bases. After removal of 4 bases from V and 0 bases from J, the junction contained 11 bases not matched to a gene. The CDR3 spans 18 residues. Germline lookup yields CDR1 LNHDA and CDR2 SQIVND (reference sequence). The CDR3 coding sequence is TGTGCCAGTAGTAGGGGACGGACTAGCGCGTCGAGCACAGATACGCAGTATTTT. Amino acids: CASSRGRTSASSTDTQYF.

This sequence joins TRBV25-1 and TRBJ2-5, with 8 bases that match TRBD1. V shed 2 bases and J 1 base; nucleotides not matched to a gene: 6. Germline V lookup: CDR1 MGHDK, CDR2 SYGVNS. The CDR3 covers 16 residues. CDR3 residues: CASSEGGRGPQETQYF. The CDR3 region has the DNA TGTGCCAGCAGTGAAGGCGGCAGGGGGCCCCAAGAGACCCAGTACTTC. Full variable domain (rest looked up from reference TRBV25-1 and TRBJ2-5): EADIYQTPRYLVIGTGKKITLECSQTMGHDKMYWYQQDPGMELHLIHYSYGVNSTEKGDLSSESTVSRIRTEHFPLTLESARPSHTSQYLCASSEGGRGPQETQYFGPGTRLLVL.

The J gene is TRBJ1-3, the V gene TRBV24-1; TRBD1 matches at 9 bases. This CDR3 spans 16 amino acids. Trimming took 4 bases from V and 4 from J; bases not matched to a gene: 7. Looked up from germline, CDR1 is KGHDR and CDR2 is SFDVKD. The CDR3 nucleotides read TGTGCCACCAGTGACACCAAGGACAGGGGAGGAAACACCATATATTTT. Amino acids: CATSDTKDRGGNTIYF.

The chain is built from TRBV6-1 and TRBJ2-7; D gene uncertain. Per the germline V gene, CDR1 is MNHNS and CDR2 is SASEGT. Trimming stripped 2 bases from V and 3 bases from J, with 5 bases between. CDR3 length equals 12 residues. CDR3 protein: CASSERLYEQYF. The CDR3 DNA is TGTGCCAGCAGTGAACGTCTCTACGAGCAGTACTTC.

The V call is TRBV7-8, the J call TRBJ2-3; the match to TRBD2 covers 8 bases. The V segment lost 1 base and the J segment 1 base; nucleotides outside the gene matches: 10. CDR3 length equals 18 residues. Looked up from germline, CDR1 is SGHVS and CDR2 is FQNEAQ. As DNA, the CDR3 is TGTGCCAGCAGCTTAGAGAGCGGGAGCCTCCCTGGCACAGATACGCAGTATTTT. Translated, it gives CASSLESGSLPGTDTQYF.

This chain uses TRBV28 with TRBJ2-7, with D tentatively TRBD2 (5 bases). Trimming took off 5 bases at V and 5 bases at J, with 16 bases between the two ends. The CDR3 contains 14 residues. Per germline, CDR1 MDHEN and CDR2 SYDVKM. CDR3 DNA sequence: TGTGCCAGCAGTCTCCCCCGGGAAACCCACGAGCAGTACTTC. It encodes CASSLPRETHEQYF. Filled out from reference TRBV28 and TRBJ2-7, the complete variable domain reads DVKVTQSSRYLVKRTGEKVFLECVQDMDHENMFWYRQDPGLGLRLIYFSYDVKMKEKGDIPEGYSVSREKKERFSLILESASTNQTSMYLCASSLPRETHEQYFGPGTRLTVT.

In its sample, this clone was seen once. The gene calls are TRBV4-1 and TRBJ2-3; TRBD2 is a possible D gene (6 bases). Looked up from germline, CDR1 is MGHRA and CDR2 is YSYEKL. The V end lost 1 base, the J end lost 2 bases, and 7 bases lay between the germline ends. The CDR3 has 14 amino acids. The chain's CDR3 is CASSQAGVTDTQYF. In DNA, the CDR3 is TGCGCCAGCAGCCAAGCGGGAGTCACAGATACGCAGTATTTT.

The V call is TRBV2, the J call TRBJ2-3; TRBD2 might be the D (6 bases). The CDR3 runs to 12 residues. In germline, CDR1 is SNHLY, CDR2 FYNNEI. With 0 bases removed from V and 10 bases from J, the gap between germline ends came to 8 bases. CDR3: CASSEAQRAQYF. The CDR3 nucleotides are TGTGCCAGCAGTGAAGCGCAGCGGGCGCAGTATTTT. The whole variable domain, filled in from reference TRBV2 and TRBJ2-3, reads EPEVTQTPSHQVTQMGQEVILRCVPISNHLYFYWYRQILGQKVEFLVSFYNNEISEKSEIFDDQFSVERPDGSNFTLKIRSTKLEDSAMYFCASSEAQRAQYFGPGTRLTVL.

The chain combines TRBV7-8 with TRBJ1-2, with D maybe TRBD1 (6 bases). Per the germline V gene, CDR1 is SGHVS and CDR2 is FQNEAQ. Trimming took off 4 bases at V and 9 bases at J, with 18 bases between the two ends. The length of the CDR3 is 14 residues. In DNA, the CDR3 is TGTGCCAGCAGCTCCCGCCGACAGGTGAGGAGCTACACCTTC. Translated: CASSSRRQVRSYTF.

This chain links TRBV5-4 with TRBJ1-4; D call uncertain. The CDR3 consists of 15 residues. The germline V and J ends were trimmed by 2 bases and 7 bases, with 15 bases remaining between them. In germline, CDR1 is SGHNT, CDR2 YYREEE (reference sequence). The CDR3 sequence: CASSLSGLEGEKLFF. In nucleotides, the CDR3 is TGTGCCAGCAGCTTAAGTGGGTTAGAGGGTGAAAAACTGTTTTTT.

This chain uses TRBV3-1 (or the pseudogene TRBV3-2) with TRBJ2-3; 7 bases match TRBD2. Germline values: CDR1 LGHDT, CDR2 YNNKEL (reference sequence). The CDR3 is 17 residues long. The junction had 13 bases not matched to a gene; V was cut back by 1 base and J by 6 bases. The CDR3 loop is CASSQAPKAGDDDTQYF. In DNA, the CDR3 is TGTGCCAGCAGCCAAGCCCCCAAGGCGGGAGATGATGATACGCAGTATTTT.

There are a few counts of this clone. The J gene is TRBJ2-7, the V gene TRBV18; maybe TRBD2 (6 bases). This CDR3 contains 15 residues. Germline CDR1 is KGHSH and CDR2 is LQKENI. V lost 3 bases and J lost 2, with 14 bases in between. For the CDR3, the DNA is TGTGCCAGCTCACCGATTAGCGGAAACGCCTACGAGCAGTACTTC. It translates to CASSPISGNAYEQYF.

V gene TRBV28 combines with J gene TRBJ1-3; D is uncertain. Trimming stripped 5 bases from V and 0 bases from J, with 8 bases between. Germline V lookup: CDR1 MDHEN, CDR2 SYDVKM. The CDR3 length is 14 residues. Written as DNA, the CDR3 is TGTGCCAGCAGTGAGGGATCCTCTGGAAACACCATATATTTT. Encoded protein: CASSEGSSGNTIYF.

This clone was counted a single time. The same CDR3 is also encoded by other DNA sequences in this sample. The V call is TRBV28, the J call TRBJ1-1; D ambiguous. CDR1 is MDHEN and CDR2 is SYDVKM in the germline V gene. V was trimmed by 1 base and J by 4 bases, leaving 4 bases between them. The CDR3 totals 12 residues. CDR3 region: CASSLSGTEAFF. The CDR3, as DNA: TGTGCCAGCAGTTTATCCGGCACTGAAGCTTTCTTT.

The rearrangement joins TRBV30 to TRBJ1-1; D call uncertain. This CDR3 spans 11 amino acids. The germline gives CDR1 GTSNPN, CDR2 SVGIG (reference sequence). Trimming removed 4 bases at V and 4 bases at J, with 7 bases between. The CDR3 loop reads CAWKYLTEAFF. CDR3 in DNA: TGTGCCTGGAAATATCTCACTGAAGCTTTCTTT.

The rearrangement uses TRBV6-5 and TRBJ1-2; maybe TRBD1 (5 bases). Trimming removed 6 bases at V and 0 bases at J, with 14 bases between. The length of the CDR3 is 15 residues. Germline-derived CDR1 and CDR2 are MNHEY and SVGAGI. CDR3 residues: CASRGSGGTNYGYTF. CDR3 sequence (DNA): TGTGCCAGCAGGGGCTCGGGGGGAACTAACTATGGCTACACCTTC.

The V and J genes are TRBV7-2 and TRBJ2-1; 8 bases match TRBD2. This CDR3 region has 15 residues. Germline-derived CDR1 and CDR2 are SGHTA and FQGNSA. Trimming removed 4 bases from V and 7 bases from J; junction bases left unmatched: 9. This CDR3 reads CASSSRGSGSNEQFF. CDR3 sequence (DNA): TGTGCCAGCAGCTCCCGAGGGAGCGGGAGTAATGAGCAGTTCTTC.

The chain uses TRBV5-1 and TRBJ1-6, with a possible D match to TRBD1 (5 bases). V was pared by 5 bases and J by 0 bases, with 9 bases between. The CDR3 has 15 amino acids. CDR1 SGHRS and CDR2 YFSETQ come from the germline V gene. DNA for the CDR3: TGCGCCAGCAGACAGGACCTCTCCTATAATTCACCCCTCCACTTT. As protein: CASRQDLSYNSPLHF.

This clone was found once. The V gene is TRBV3-1 (or the pseudogene TRBV3-2), the J gene TRBJ2-5; D is unresolved. Per germline, CDR1 LGHDT and CDR2 YNNKEL (reference sequence). Trimming took 4 bases from V and 5 from J, leaving 8 bases between them. The CDR3 is made up of 12 amino acids. In DNA form, the CDR3 reads TGTGCCAGCAGCCGGAGTTGGGAGACCCAGTACTTC. Its translation is CASSRSWETQYF.

The chain employs TRBV18 and TRBJ1-2, with D possibly matching TRBD1 (5 bases). Trimming stripped 3 bases from V and 2 bases from J, with 7 bases between. Germline V gene sequence: CDR1 KGHSH, CDR2 LQKENI. The CDR3 has 13 amino acids. In DNA form, the CDR3 reads TGTGCCAGCTCACCGGACAAGAACTATGGCTACACCTTC. Protein sequence: CASSPDKNYGYTF.

V usage is TRBV3-1 (or the pseudogene TRBV3-2) and J usage is TRBJ2-7, with D maybe TRBD1 (5 bases). The germline CDR1 and CDR2 sequences are LGHDT and YNNKEL (reference sequence). CDR3 length: 13 residues. With 6 bases removed from V and 4 bases from J, the gap between germline ends came to 13 bases. The CDR3 DNA reads TGTGCCAGCAGTCGGCGACAGAGATACGAGCAGTACTTC. Protein sequence: CASSRRQRYEQYF.

This chain links TRBV7-3 with TRBJ2-5, with 7 bases aligning to TRBD1. Germline CDR1 SGHTA, CDR2 FQGTGA. With 5 bases clipped from V and 4 bases from J, the junction kept 13 bases outside the gene matches. The CDR3 runs 16 residues. The DNA for the CDR3 is TGTGCCAGCAGCGCCCAGAATACAGGGGTGGGAGAGACCCAGTACTTC. Encoded protein: CASSAQNTGVGETQYF.

V usage is TRBV15 and J usage is TRBJ1-5; 9 positions agree with TRBD1. The CDR3 contains 17 residues. The junction had 11 bases not matched to a gene; V was cut back by 4 bases and J by 4 bases. From germline, CDR1 is LNHNV and CDR2 YYDKDF (reference sequence). The CDR3 here is CATSTMGDREVNQPQHF. The CDR3 nucleotides are TGTGCCACCAGCACCATGGGGGACAGGGAAGTTAATCAGCCCCAGCATTTT. The complete variable domain, with remaining parts taken from reference TRBV15 and TRBJ1-5, reads DAMVIQNPRYQVTQFGKPVTLSCSQTLNHNVMYWYQQKSSQAPKLLFHYYDKDFNNEADTPDNFQSRRPNTSFCFLDIRSPGLGDTAMYLCATSTMGDREVNQPQHFGDGTRLSIL.

This chain uses TRBV6-5 with TRBJ1-5, with 7 nucleotides matching TRBD1. This CDR3 region has 14 residues. J gave up 7 bases and V 6 bases, and 9 bases lay outside the gene matches. Per the germline V gene, CDR1 is MNHEY and CDR2 is SVGAGI. The CDR3 DNA follows: TGTGCCAGCAGGGCGACAGGGAGTACCCAGCCCCAGCATTTT. It is translated as CASRATGSTQPQHF.

The rearrangement links TRBV6-6 to TRBJ1-2; tentative D call: TRBD1 (5 bases). V lost 2 bases and J 6 bases, leaving 10 bases between the germline ends. Germline CDR1 and CDR2: MNHNY and SVGAGI (reference sequence). CDR3 length: 13 residues. As DNA, the CDR3 is TGTGCCAGCAGTTACGAAGCGGGACATGGCTACACCTTC. This codes for CASSYEAGHGYTF.

This clone was observed a single time. The chain carries TRBV25-1 and TRBJ1-2; perhaps TRBD1 as D (5 bases). V gave up 3 bases and J gave up 4 bases, with 15 bases separating them. The CDR3 extends over 15 amino acids. Germline loops: CDR1 MGHDK, CDR2 SYGVNS. CDR3 in amino acids: CASSEVKGRIYGYTF. The CDR3 DNA reads as TGTGCCAGCAGTGAGGTCAAGGGGCGAATCTATGGCTACACCTTC.

The chain is built from TRBV28 and TRBJ2-7; D is uncertain. The CDR3 has 11 amino acids. Germline V gene lookup returns CDR1 MDHEN and CDR2 SYDVKM. V was pared by 5 bases and J by 6 bases, with 8 bases between. This CDR3 reads CASSPRGEQYF. The CDR3 DNA reads TGTGCCAGCAGTCCGCGAGGCGAGCAGTACTTC.

The chain couples TRBV6-6 to TRBJ2-1; D is undetermined. Germline-derived CDR1 and CDR2 are MNHNY and SVGAGI (reference sequence). The CDR3 length is 12 residues. V was shortened by 5 bases and J by 7 bases, with 9 bases between the two germline ends. The CDR3 loop is CASSPTTNEQFF. DNA for the CDR3: TGTGCCAGCAGTCCGACAACGAATGAGCAGTTCTTC.